A single sample is the source of the 18 T cell receptor beta chains below, sequenced in a study of shared clonotypes between healthy human individuals. Naive-designated CD8 cells lacked CD45RO, were positively enriched for CCR7, and omitted terminally differentiated effector memory CD45RA+ cells. Measured with immunoSEQ multiplex PCR; TCRdb has only the in-frame clones, and not every one. The sample consists of nearly 2 million clones, about 95% of them appearing once. Material: naive CD8+ T cells sorted from blood. The receptors stem from a young man in good health.

The genes are TRBV19 and TRBJ2-2, with 7 bases lining up with TRBD2. The CDR3 is 15 residues long. Germline values: CDR1 LNHDA, CDR2 SQIVND (reference sequence). The J segment lost 2 bases and the V segment lost 5 bases, leaving 5 bases of the junction unmatched. The CDR3 is CASSLLAANTGELFF. Written as DNA, the CDR3 is TGTGCCAGTAGTCTTCTAGCGGCAAACACCGGGGAGCTGTTTTTT.

On this clone: Sequence at one end of the junction differs from germline and may be a read error. V gene TRBV6-4 combines with J gene TRBJ1-2; 10 bases agree with TRBD1. The CDR3 totals 14 residues. Germline V gene sequence: CDR1 MRHNA, CDR2 SNTAGT. The CDR3 nucleotides are TGTGCCAGCAGTGAAGTTTTCGGGACAGGGGAGCCCGTCTTC. It specifies CASSEVFGTGEPVF.

This clone showed up just a few times. The chain uses TRBV2 and TRBJ2-2, with 8 bases aligning to TRBD1. The CDR3 sequence is 17 residues long. V shed 3 bases, J shed 0 bases, and the junction held 6 bases outside the gene matches. Germline V gene lookup returns CDR1 SNHLY and CDR2 FYNNEI. CDR3 sequence reads: CASSDSSDRANTGELFF. CDR3 nucleotide sequence: TGTGCCAGCAGTGATTCCTCGGACAGGGCGAACACCGGGGAGCTGTTTTTT.

The rearrangement joins TRBV29-1 to TRBJ2-1; no definite D call. CDR3 length: 8 residues. V was shortened by 7 bases and J by 10 bases, with 5 bases between the two germline ends. Germline CDR1 reads SQVTM; CDR2 reads ANQGSEA. CDR3 nucleotide sequence: TGCAGCGCTGGGGAGCAGTTCTTC. It is translated as CSAGEQFF.

This clone occurred a few times. The J gene is TRBJ2-7, the V gene TRBV7-9; D call uncertain. V lost 5 bases and J lost 2, with 10 bases in between. Germline CDR1 and CDR2: SEHNR and FQNEAQ (reference sequence). The CDR3 contains 13 residues. In DNA form, the CDR3 reads TGTGCCAGCAGCCCCAAGGCAACCTACGAGCAGTACTTC. Residues: CASSPKATYEQYF. Combining the CDR3 with reference TRBV7-9 and TRBJ2-7 gives the whole variable domain DTGVSQNPRHKITKRGQNVTFRCDPISEHNRLYWYRQTLGQGPEFLTYFQNEAQLEKSRLLSDRFSAERPKGSFSTLEIQRTEQGDSAMYLCASSPKATYEQYFGPGTRLTVT.

The rearrangement joins TRBV29-1 to TRBJ1-1, with unresolved D. This CDR3 spans 14 amino acids. Germline CDR1 and CDR2: SQVTM and ANQGSEA. With 3 bases removed from V and 4 bases from J, the gap between germline ends came to 15 bases. CDR3 residues: CSVEGTEFGTEAFF. The CDR3 nucleotides read TGCAGCGTTGAGGGAACAGAGTTCGGCACTGAAGCTTTCTTT.

The gene calls are TRBV30 and TRBJ2-7; possibly TRBD2 for D (6 bases). CDR3 length: 13 residues. Deletions cut 1 base from V and 2 bases from J, with 9 bases between. Looked up from germline, CDR1 is GTSNPN and CDR2 is SVGIG (reference sequence). The CDR3 nucleotides are TGTGCCTGGAGTGACCGGGGGACCTACGAGCAGTACTTC. It specifies CAWSDRGTYEQYF.

This rearrangement joins TRBV7-9 to TRBJ1-2; a possible D gene is TRBD1 (5 bases). The CDR3 is 14 residues long. Trimming removed 0 bases at V and 5 bases at J, with 10 bases between. From germline, CDR1 is SEHNR and CDR2 FQNEAQ (reference sequence). CDR3 bases: TGTGCCAGCAGCTTAGCAGGGGCAGCTTATGGCTACACCTTC. Residues: CASSLAGAAYGYTF.

Turning to this clone: Other nucleotide sequences in the sample specify the same CDR3. The rearrangement links TRBV20-1 to TRBJ2-2; D gene unclear. The germline CDR1 and CDR2 sequences are DFQATT and SNEGSKA (reference sequence). This CDR3 region has 11 residues. The germline V and J ends were trimmed by 1 base and 5 bases, with 2 bases remaining between them. CDR3 region: CSARGTGELFF. The CDR3 DNA reads as TGCAGTGCTAGAGGTACCGGGGAGCTGTTTTTT.

V gene TRBV29-1 combines with J gene TRBJ2-7; 8 bases align to TRBD1. Unmatched junction bases numbered 8, after V lost 3 bases and J lost 1 base. The CDR3 has 15 residues. The V gene's germline CDR1 is SQVTM and CDR2 ANQGSEA. CDR3 DNA: TGCAGCGTTGATATCGAGACAGGGGCGTCCTACGAGCAGTACTTC. Translation gives CSVDIETGASYEQYF.

The V and J genes are TRBV28 and TRBJ2-7; 7 bases fit TRBD2. The CDR3 has 15 residues. V was clipped by 3 bases and J by 5 bases; unmatched bases: 10. Germline CDR1 MDHEN, CDR2 SYDVKM. The CDR3 here is CASSFFGGGIDEQYF. CDR3 DNA sequence: TGTGCCAGCAGTTTCTTTGGCGGGGGTATCGACGAGCAGTACTTC.

This chain connects TRBV5-1 to TRBJ2-7; D is possibly TRBD2 (5 bases). Germline assignment: CDR1 SGHRS and CDR2 YFSETQ. The CDR3 has 15 amino acids. V shed 0 bases and J shed 6 bases, with 16 bases lying between them. The CDR3 region has the DNA TGCGCCAGCAGCTTGGACGGCGGGCTATCGCGCGAGCAGTACTTC. It encodes CASSLDGGLSREQYF.

On this clone: The sample holds other DNA sequences that translate to the same CDR3. This chain connects TRBV29-1 to TRBJ2-7; weak D call: TRBD1 (5 bases). Germline CDR1 reads SQVTM; CDR2 reads ANQGSEA. Trimming took 4 bases from V and 0 from J, leaving 7 bases between them. This CDR3 contains 12 residues. CDR3 protein: CSVVTASYEQYF. In DNA, the CDR3 is TGCAGCGTTGTGACAGCCTCCTACGAGCAGTACTTC.

The chain is built from TRBV11-2 and TRBJ1-4, with 9 positions matching TRBD1. Per germline, CDR1 SGHAT and CDR2 FQNNGV. The CDR3 is made up of 16 amino acids. The V gene end was trimmed by 5 bases and the J gene end by 5 bases; junction bases not matched to a gene: 9. CDR3 in amino acids: CASSPGQGGGNEKLFF. DNA of the CDR3: TGTGCCAGCAGCCCGGGACAGGGAGGGGGAAATGAAAAACTGTTTTTT.

This clone was counted a few times. The chain couples TRBV5-1 to TRBJ2-2, with D possibly matching TRBD1 (5 bases). The CDR3 length is 17 residues. The germline V and J ends were trimmed by 3 bases and 9 bases, with 24 bases remaining between them. Looked up from germline, CDR1 is SGHRS and CDR2 is YFSETQ. The chain's CDR3 is CASSSAKPLSSGRELFF. CDR3 sequence (DNA): TGCGCCAGCAGCTCCGCGAAACCGCTCAGTTCAGGGCGGGAGCTGTTTTTT.

This chain joins TRBV4-3 and TRBJ2-7; maybe TRBD1 (6 bases). The CDR3 sequence is 16 residues long. Deletions cut 0 bases from V and 2 bases from J, with 14 bases between. Germline V gives CDR1 LGHNA, CDR2 YSLEER. DNA for the CDR3: TGCGCCAGCAGCCAAGATAGATCACAGGGAACCTACGAGCAGTACTTC. As protein: CASSQDRSQGTYEQYF.

The genes are TRBV27 and TRBJ2-7; D might be TRBD1 (6 bases). The CDR3 has 18 residues. Germline V CDR1 and CDR2: MNHEY, SMNVEV (reference sequence). V shed 7 bases and J shed 0 bases, with 25 bases lying between them. The CDR3: CASTPLLGAVIPSYEQYF. The CDR3 DNA follows: TGTGCCAGCACCCCCCTATTGGGGGCCGTAATTCCCTCCTACGAGCAGTACTTC.

This clone was seen once. Here the CDR3 reads CASSLVTPRGEQFF. In nucleotides, the CDR3 is TGTGCCAGCAGCTTAGTCACCCCCCGGGGTGAGCAGTTCTTC. The chain recombines TRBV7-9 with TRBJ2-1; tentative D call: TRBD2 (5 bases). Trimming cost V 1 base and J 9 bases, with 13 bases left between them. The CDR3 is made up of 14 amino acids. Looked up from germline, CDR1 is SEHNR and CDR2 is FQNEAQ (reference sequence).